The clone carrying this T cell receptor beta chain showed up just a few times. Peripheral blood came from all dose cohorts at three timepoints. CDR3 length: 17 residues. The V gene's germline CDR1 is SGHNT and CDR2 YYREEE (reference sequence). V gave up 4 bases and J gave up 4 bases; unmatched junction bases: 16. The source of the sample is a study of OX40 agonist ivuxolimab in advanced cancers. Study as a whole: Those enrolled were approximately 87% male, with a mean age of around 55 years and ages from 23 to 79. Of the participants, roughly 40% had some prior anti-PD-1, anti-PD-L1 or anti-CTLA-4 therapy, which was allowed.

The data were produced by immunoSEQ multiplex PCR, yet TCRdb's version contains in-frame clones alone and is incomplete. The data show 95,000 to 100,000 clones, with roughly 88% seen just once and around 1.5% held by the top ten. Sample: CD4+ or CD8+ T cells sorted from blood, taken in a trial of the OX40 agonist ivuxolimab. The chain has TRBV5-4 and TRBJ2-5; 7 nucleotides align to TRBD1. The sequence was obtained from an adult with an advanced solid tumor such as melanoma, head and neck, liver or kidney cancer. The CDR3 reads CASSPTGAQGYRETQYF. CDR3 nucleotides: TGTGCCAGCAGCCCTACAGGGGCTCAAGGGTATCGAGAGACCCAGTACTTC.